Listed below are T cell receptor beta chains from one sample, sequenced in a study of cytomegalovirus exposure and HLA in healthy donors. Sequenced by immunoSEQ multiplex PCR; TCRdb stores in-frame clones only, minus some. The sample gives about 170,000 clones, approximately 86% of which show up once; about 1.6% is in the top ten. What was sequenced was PBMCs. Receptors originate from a male donor in good health and CMV-seronegative. CDR3s include the opening cysteine and the closing phenylalanine or tryptophan. D genes are given only for firm matches. For some rows the clone size is stated as once, few or many, or as a class when expanded; others skip it.

cdr3_nt | cdr3_aa | cdr3_length | d_call | v_call | clone_size | j_call
TGTGCCAGCAGCTTAGTAGGGGTCGCGGAATCACCCCTCCACTTT | CASSLVGVAESPLHF | 15 | NA | TRBV11-2 | NA | TRBJ1-6
TGTGCCAGCAGTGAATACACAGGGAGAAACATTCAGTACTTC | CASSEYTGRNIQYF | 14 | NA | TRBV6-1 | few | TRBJ2-4
TGTGCCAGCAGCTTACGGGGGGGGGCTAGCACAGATACGCAGTATTTT | CASSLRGGASTDTQYF | 16 | TRBD2 | TRBV7-2 | once | TRBJ2-3
TGTGCCAGCAGTGAAGCAACGCTCTACCCGCGGGACATTCAGTACTTC | CASSEATLYPRDIQYF | 16 | NA | TRBV6-1 | NA | TRBJ2-4
TGTGCCAGCACCCTAGGCGGGGCCCAGCAGTACTTC | CASTLGGAQQYF | 12 | NA | TRBV2 | NA | TRBJ2-7
TGCGCCAGCAGCCAAGTCACTGCGGGTATGAACACCGGGGAGCTGTTTTTT | CASSQVTAGMNTGELFF | 17 | NA | TRBV4-1 | NA | TRBJ2-2
TGTGCCAGCAGCTTAGCGAGGGACAGGGTGTCGGACGAGCAGTACTTC | CASSLARDRVSDEQYF | 16 | TRBD1 | TRBV7-9 | NA | TRBJ2-7
TGTGCCAGCAGCCGCGGGGTAGCGGGACTCGGTGAGACCCAGTACTTC | CASSRGVAGLGETQYF | 16 | TRBD2 | TRBV13 | NA | TRBJ2-5
TGTGCCAGCAGTGATGTCGGCAGGCCGCAAGAGACCCAGTACTTC | CASSDVGRPQETQYF | 15 | NA | TRBV2 | NA | TRBJ2-5
TGTGCCATCAGGGCGGCAGGGGTGGATGAGCAGTTCTTC | CAIRAAGVDEQFF | 13 | NA | TRBV10-3 | NA | TRBJ2-1
TGCGCCAGCAGCCAAGCCGGACTAGCGGGGGGCACCGGGGAGCTGTTTTTT | CASSQAGLAGGTGELFF | 17 | TRBD2 | TRBV4-1 | NA | TRBJ2-2
TGCGCCAGCAGCTTGGCCTGGGGAGAACAGGGGGGCACTGAAGCTTTCTTT | CASSLAWGEQGGTEAFF | 17 | TRBD1 | TRBV5-1 | NA | TRBJ1-1
TGTGCCAGCAGCTTAATGGGACAAGTCTCTGGGGCCAACGTCCTGACTTTC | CASSLMGQVSGANVLTF | 17 | NA | TRBV7-6 | once | TRBJ2-6
TGTGCCAGTAGGGCACAGGGGCCCGGGGAGCTGTTTTTT | CASRAQGPGELFF | 13 | TRBD1 | TRBV19 | few | TRBJ2-2
TGTGCCAGCAGCTCCCGGGGACAACCTGCAACTAATGAAAAACTGTTTTTT | CASSSRGQPATNEKLFF | 17 | NA | TRBV5-4 | few | TRBJ1-4
TGCAGCGTTGATCCTAGCGGTATCTACAATGAGCAGTTCTTC | CSVDPSGIYNEQFF | 14 | TRBD2 | TRBV29-1 | NA | TRBJ2-1
TGTGCCAGCAGTCTCGACAGGTGGGGAGATACGCAGTATTTT | CASSLDRWGDTQYF | 14 | NA | TRBV2 | NA | TRBJ2-3